Below are 28 T cell receptor beta chains sequenced from a single sample in a study of T cells in Graves' hyperthyroidism and ophthalmopathy. Amplification of TCR beta CDR3 regions was performed using RNA transcripts as template. HTBI primers were used for first-round RT-PCR of the TCR CDR3. From the multiplex PCR reads, TCRdb called clonotypes with MiXCR, one entry per CDR3 protein. The sample comprises around 300,000 distinct CDR3 sequences, roughly 14% of which are singletons, and almost 8% rests with the top ten. The specimen was blood. Source of these receptors: a woman aged 30 to 39 with Graves' hyperthyroidism that later progressed to Graves' ophthalmopathy.

The chain combines TRBV6-1 with TRBJ2-5, with 13 nucleotides matching TRBD2. CDR3 length: 16 residues. Germline V gene data show CDR1 as MNHNS and CDR2 as SASEGT. J lost 2 bases, V lost 4 bases, and 4 bases had no gene match. CDR3 in DNA: TGTGCCAGCAGTGGGACTAGCGGGAGTCAACAAGAGACCCAGTACTTC. It translates to CASSGTSGSQQETQYF.

V usage is TRBV20-1 and J usage is TRBJ1-6; a possible D gene is TRBD1 (5 bases). The CDR3 length is 12 residues. V lost 5 bases and J 7 bases, leaving 9 bases between the germline ends. Germline loops: CDR1 DFQATT, CDR2 SNEGSKA (reference sequence). CDR3 in DNA: TGCAGTGCTGGGACGGGAAATTCACCCCTCCACTTT. It codes for CSAGTGNSPLHF.

This clonotype was counted at least ten times. V usage is TRBV28 and J usage is TRBJ2-7; D is ambiguous. CDR3 length equals 15 residues. V was shortened by 6 bases and J by 2 bases, with 17 bases between the two germline ends. Germline values: CDR1 MDHEN, CDR2 SYDVKM. The CDR3: CASSRTAEMAYEQYF. As DNA, the CDR3 is TGTGCCAGCAGCCGAACGGCGGAGATGGCCTACGAGCAGTACTTC.

This clonotype has a handful of counts. The rearrangement joins TRBV10-3 to TRBJ2-7, with D possibly being TRBD2 (5 bases). Germline-derived CDR1 and CDR2 are ENHRY and SYGVKD. CDR3 size: 12 residues. V shed 2 bases and J shed 9 bases, with 11 bases lying between them. The CDR3 loop is CAISEGSGRQYF. The CDR3 bases are TGTGCCATCAGTGAGGGGTCGGGAAGGCAGTACTTC.

This clonotype was picked up a small number of times. The CDR3: CASDRSGSPATDTQYF. Written as DNA, the CDR3 is TGTGCCAGTGACCGTAGCGGGAGTCCCGCCACAGATACGCAGTATTTT. J is TRBJ2-3 and V is TRBV19, with 9 bases fitting TRBD2. The CDR3 runs to 16 residues. Germline V gene sequence: CDR1 LNHDA, CDR2 SQIVND (reference sequence). V was clipped by 8 bases and J by 2 bases; unmatched bases: 11.

Comments on this clonotype: A much more abundant neighbour one base away suggests this may be a read error. V and J are TRBV14 and TRBJ2-7, with 7 bases identical to TRBD2. This CDR3 is built from 15 residues. Germline loops: CDR1 SGHDN, CDR2 FVKESK. V lost 2 bases and J lost 5; bases outside the gene matches: 9. CDR3 in amino acids: CASSQIGTKGHEQYF. The CDR3 coding sequence is TGTGCCAGCAGCCAAATCGGGACTAAAGGCCACGAGCAGTACTTC.

At least ten counts were recorded for this clonotype. This sequence joins TRBV20-1 and TRBJ1-2; no firm D call. Trimming left V 6 bases short and J 1 base short, with 12 bases between. Germline V gene sequence: CDR1 DFQATT, CDR2 SNEGSKA (reference sequence). This CDR3 comprises 13 residues. The CDR3 loop reads CSAGDDRNYGYTF. The CDR3 coding sequence is TGCAGTGCCGGAGACGACCGTAACTATGGCTACACCTTC.

The gene calls are TRBV19 and TRBJ1-5; 10 positions agree with TRBD1. CDR1 is LNHDA and CDR2 is SQIVND in the germline V gene (reference sequence). This CDR3 has 18 amino acids. Trimming took 3 bases from V and 5 from J; bases not matched to a gene: 13. The CDR3 DNA reads TGTGCCAGTAGTATTCCCAGGACCGGGACAGGGGCATATCAGCCCCAGCATTTT. Translating gives CASSIPRTGTGAYQPQHF.

This clonotype was observed many times. This chain connects TRBV30 to TRBJ2-1; 7 nucleotides align to TRBD2. Looked up from germline, CDR1 is GTSNPN and CDR2 is SVGIG (reference sequence). Trimming removed 7 bases from V and 8 bases from J; junction bases left unmatched: 23. The CDR3 covers 17 residues. The CDR3 sequence: CAYQGRASGGLGDEQFF. The CDR3 nucleotides read TGTGCCTACCAGGGACGGGCTAGCGGAGGCCTCGGGGATGAGCAGTTCTTC.

With regard to this clonotype: This may come from a read error, since a much larger clone is one base off. The chain combines TRBV6-1 with TRBJ2-2, with 8 bases identical to TRBD2. The germline V gene encodes CDR1 MNHNS and CDR2 SASEGT. The CDR3 has 14 residues. V lost 7 bases to trimming and J lost 6 bases; unmatched junction nucleotides: 7. DNA of the CDR3: TGTGCCAGCACGGTAGCGGGAAAGGCCGGGGAGCTGTTTTTT. This codes for CASTVAGKAGELFF.

This clonotype was seen many times. The V call is TRBV4-3, the J call TRBJ2-3; D may be TRBD1 or TRBD2 (6 bases each). With 0 bases removed from V and 4 bases from J, the gap between germline ends came to 8 bases. Germline CDR1 and CDR2: LGHNA and YSLEER. The CDR3 consists of 14 residues. The CDR3 DNA follows: TGCGCCAGCAGCCAAGAGGGGGGCCCAGATACGCAGTATTTT. It translates to CASSQEGGPDTQYF.

This clonotype was recorded a few times. The rearrangement links TRBV6-2 or TRBV6-3 to TRBJ1-5; D possibly corresponds to TRBD1 (5 bases). With 0 bases removed from V and 0 bases from J, the gap between germline ends came to 9 bases. Germline V lookup: CDR1 MNHEY, CDR2 SVGEGT. This CDR3 spans 16 amino acids. DNA for the CDR3: TGTGCCAGCAGTTACTCCGGGGCCCCTAGCAATCAGCCCCAGCATTTT. It encodes CASSYSGAPSNQPQHF.

This clonotype was seen repeatedly, ten times or more. The J gene is TRBJ1-5, the V gene TRBV27; D may be TRBD1 (5 bases). V dropped 5 bases and J dropped 0 bases, with 11 bases sitting between them. The CDR3 covers 15 residues. CDR1 is MNHEY, CDR2 SMNVEV, per germline (reference sequence). This CDR3 reads CASSRTLYSNQPQHF. CDR3 DNA sequence: TGTGCCAGCAGTAGGACATTGTATAGCAATCAGCCCCAGCATTTT.

This clonotype showed up just a few times. The rearrangement joins TRBV4-3 to TRBJ1-2; 9 bases map to TRBD1. V shed 1 base, J shed 4 bases, and the junction held 7 bases outside the gene matches. The CDR3 is 16 amino acids. Germline CDR1 and CDR2: LGHNA and YSLEER. The DNA for the CDR3 is TGCGCCAGCAGCCAAGTCTACAGGGGGCCTGGCTATGGCTACACCTTC. Amino acids: CASSQVYRGPGYGYTF.

Note on this clonotype: Just one base apart from a much larger clone, this may be a read error. The rearrangement links TRBV11-1 to TRBJ2-5, with TRBD1 identical over 8 bases. Germline values: CDR1 SGHAT, CDR2 FQDESV (reference sequence). The CDR3 is 14 residues long. The CDR3 loop is CASSLTGDGETQYF. CDR3 nucleotide sequence: TGCGCCAGCAGCCTGACAGGGGACGGGGAGACCCAGTACTTC.

This clonotype was seen at least ten times. The chain uses TRBV3-1 and TRBJ1-2; D is ambiguous. V gave up 0 bases and J gave up 7 bases, with 9 bases separating them. The CDR3 runs 13 residues. CDR1 is LGHDT and CDR2 is YNNKEL in the germline V gene (reference sequence). The CDR3 sequence: CASSQDQLAGYTF. Written as DNA, the CDR3 is TGTGCCAGCAGCCAAGATCAATTGGCTGGCTACACCTTC.

This clonotype was picked up many times. The rearrangement joins TRBV14 to TRBJ2-7; 7 bases map to TRBD1. The CDR3 extends over 15 amino acids. The germline V gene has CDR1 SGHDN and CDR2 FVKESK. V shed 2 bases, J shed 3 bases, and the junction held 7 bases outside the gene matches. This CDR3 is CASSQPGQYVYEQYF. The CDR3 DNA reads TGTGCCAGCAGCCAACCGGGACAGTATGTCTACGAGCAGTACTTC.

To note about this clonotype: This could be a read error, since a much larger clone is one nucleotide away. The rearrangement uses TRBV6-1 and TRBJ2-7; 7 bases line up with TRBD1. Per germline, CDR1 MNHNS and CDR2 SASEGT. There are 13 residues in the CDR3. The CDR3 is CVSSADRFYEQYF. The CDR3 nucleotides are TGTGTCAGCAGTGCGGACAGGTTCTACGAGCAGTACTTC.

CDR3 sequence reads: CASNQGSLVNTEAFF. The CDR3 DNA is TGCGCCAGCAACCAGGGAAGCTTGGTGAACACTGAAGCTTTCTTT. J is TRBJ1-1 and V is TRBV4-1, with D possibly matching TRBD1 (5 bases). Trimming cost V 7 bases and J 0 bases, with 15 bases left between them. CDR3 length: 15 amino acids. CDR1 and CDR2 from the germline V gene are MGHRA and YSYEKL.

Many counts were recorded for this clonotype. The chain has TRBV7-2 and TRBJ1-4; maybe TRBD1 (5 bases). Trimming left V 5 bases short and J 4 bases short, with 11 bases between. The CDR3 is made up of 14 amino acids. Germline-derived CDR1 and CDR2 are SGHTA and FQGNSA. The CDR3 loop reads CASSRRGGNEKLFF. Written as DNA, the CDR3 is TGTGCCAGCAGCCGCCGGGGGGGTAATGAAAAACTGTTTTTT.

This clonotype has at least ten counts. The genes are TRBV7-9 and TRBJ2-1; 7 nucleotides agree with TRBD2. Germline lookup yields CDR1 SEHNR and CDR2 FQNEAQ (reference sequence). V lost 1 base, J lost 5 bases, and 8 bases stayed unmatched. The CDR3 length is 16 residues. The CDR3 nucleotides are TGTGCCAGCAGCTTAGTGGCTAGCGGCCCGGACAATGAGCAGTTCTTC. This translates into CASSLVASGPDNEQFF.

As concerns this clonotype: An end of the junction does not agree with germline; a read error may underlie this. J is TRBJ1-1 and V is TRBV19, with D maybe TRBD1 (5 bases). CDR3 length: 16 amino acids. The germline CDR1 and CDR2 sequences are LNHDA and SQIVND (reference sequence). The CDR3 spells CANSIPLQYGGTEAFF. CDR3 nucleotides: TGTGCCAATAGTATCCCCCTGCAATACGGGGGTACTGAAGCTTTCTTT.

This clonotype appeared many times. Its ends do not fully match the called genes, so a read error is possible. This chain joins TRBV6-2 or TRBV6-3 and TRBJ1-1, with unresolved D. The CDR3 has 13 residues. Germline assignment: CDR1 MNHEY and CDR2 SVGEGT. CDR3 loop: CASSFGLKTEAFF. The DNA of the CDR3 is TGTGCCAGCAGTTTTGGTTTGAAGACTGAAGCTTTCTTT.

There are many counts of this clonotype. The chain carries TRBV5-1 and TRBJ2-3, with 7 bases matching TRBD1. J gave up 6 bases and V 3 bases, and 4 bases lay outside the gene matches. The CDR3 consists of 13 residues. CDR1 is SGHRS, CDR2 YFSETQ, per germline. This CDR3 reads CASSSGTADTQYF. Written as DNA, the CDR3 is TGCGCCAGCAGCTCCGGGACAGCCGATACGCAGTATTTT. Full variable domain (outside the CDR3, taken from reference TRBV5-1 and TRBJ2-3): KAGVTQTPRYLIKTRGQQVTLSCSPISGHRSVSWYQQTPGQGLQFLFEYFSETQRNKGNFPGRFSGRQFSNSRSEMNVSTLELGDSALYLCASSSGTADTQYFGPGTRLTVL.

There are many counts of this clonotype. The V and J genes are TRBV7-2 and TRBJ1-1, with TRBD1 identical over 7 bases. V was clipped by 7 bases and J by 7 bases; unmatched bases: 15. Germline loops: CDR1 SGHTA, CDR2 FQGNSA. The CDR3 consists of 15 residues. This CDR3 reads CASILGRGQGGEAFF. The CDR3 nucleotides read TGTGCCAGCATCCTAGGACGGGGGCAGGGGGGTGAAGCTTTCTTT.

This clonotype has ten or more counts. CDR3 DNA sequence: TGCGCCAGCAGGAGGGACGAGCAAGAGACCCAGTACTTC. Amino acids: CASRRDEQETQYF. This sequence joins TRBV5-1 and TRBJ2-5; D possibly uses TRBD1 or TRBD2 (5 bases each). V was cut by 5 bases and J by 2 bases, with 10 bases left in between. This CDR3 is 13 amino acids long. Germline V lookup: CDR1 SGHRS, CDR2 YFSETQ.

The sample holds a few counts of this clonotype. A read error may produce the germline difference seen at one junction end. V is TRBV7-9 and J is TRBJ1-1; a weak D match, TRBD1 (5 bases). This CDR3 is built from 14 residues. Germline CDR1 reads SEHNR; CDR2 reads FQNEAQ (reference sequence). The CDR3 spells CASSLVGVNAEAFF. The CDR3 region has the DNA TGTGCCAGCAGCTTAGTAGGGGTGAACGCTGAAGCTTTCTTT.

Many counts were recorded for this clonotype. The V gene is TRBV27, the J gene TRBJ2-7; D uncertain. V was pared by 1 base and J by 0 bases, with 13 bases between. The CDR3 sequence is 16 residues long. Germline V gene data show CDR1 as MNHEY and CDR2 as SMNVEV (reference sequence). The CDR3 bases are TGTGCCAGCAGTTTATACTTAGGCCAGAGCTCCTACGAGCAGTACTTC. Encoded protein: CASSLYLGQSSYEQYF.